The T cell receptor beta chain under discussion was sequenced for a study of blood T cell repertoires in COVID-19 (dated by TCRdb to about 2020). The study in broad terms: Samples covering the acute and convalescent phases of COVID-19 were provided by collaborators in the United States, Italy and Spain. The samples were drawn from two sources: the first 160 participants of the ongoing ImmuneRACE study, and 1,000 to 1,500 subjects contributed by 6 global collaborators. Nearly every sample came with metadata listing a de-identified subject ID, COVID-19 status, age in years and sex. Where available, HLA class I and class II types were obtained from metadata supplied by the sample provider rather than from assay-based typing. The material from the prospective study consisted of cDNA or gDNA derived from T cells, B-cell-depleted T cells, or PBMCs. The repertoires were released in a freely available public database intended as a resource for research on the immune response to SARS-CoV-2. Deeply sampled blood TCRbeta repertoires from subjects exposed to, actively infected with, or recovered from COVID-19 were included in the dataset. Findings and caveats that apply to the study as a whole: The amount of clinical and demographic metadata varied by source and participant and was provided uncurated.

TCRbeta CDR3 regions were amplified from genomic DNA using the immunoSEQ Assay, a bias-controlled multiplex PCR. In the paper's pipeline: The number of nucleated cells in each sample was estimated from the amplification of reference gene primers within the assay. Sequence reads were collapsed and filtered to measure the absolute abundance of every unique TCRbeta CDR3 rearrangement. For each sample, productive Simpson clonality was calculated as the square root of Simpson's diversity index across productive rearrangements. TCRdb re-hosts the immuneACCESS table, in-frame sequences only. Its copies lack some clones; in the studies checked, an unresolved V gene accounts for under half of them, and the cause for the rest is not known. V, J and clone size derive from that table, while D and trimming were established from the DNA sequence. The sample data list some 180,000 clones, and approximately 80% of these were observed just once. The leading ten clones occupy approximately 15% of the sample.

The germline V gene specifies MDHEN as CDR1 and SYDVKM as CDR2. V was cut back by 4 bases and J by 4 bases, leaving a gap of 8 bases between them. The CDR3 runs 12 amino acids, cysteine and phenylalanine included. Kept here is only the CDR3 DNA, which spans 36 bases and is read in frame from base 1. In the prospective study, participants were roughly 18 to 89 years old, resided in about two dozen geographic areas of the United States, and were enrolled through a virtual design. In the prospective study, participants were assigned to cohorts based on the clinical history participants reported in a screening survey and a study questionnaire. Exposed participants had been in contact, within 2 weeks of entering the study, with a person who had a PCR-confirmed or clinician-diagnosed case of COVID-19. In the prospective study, whole blood, serum and a nasopharyngeal or oropharyngeal swab were collected from each participant by mobile phlebotomists. Prospective study participants could optionally give additional blood draws and questionnaires over a 2-month period. Blood samples from the prospective study were shipped frozen or at room temperature prior to DNA extraction.

About this clone: No antigen is known for it. There are no base qualities to consult, and no much larger clone falls within one base.

Sequenced sample: PBMCs or T cells enriched from blood (not recorded which). In this chain, TRBV28 is recombined with TRBJ2-7, and possibly TRBD1, on 6 matching bases. The sequence came from a man aged 60 to 75 who had been exposed to COVID-19. This receptor carries the CDR3 CASSSDRYEQYF. The DNA is TGTGCCAGCAGTTCCGACAGGTACGAGCAGTACTTC. Extended through the reference TRBV28 and TRBJ2-7 proteins, this CDR3 yields the full variable domain: DVKVTQSSRYLVKRTGEKVFLECVQDMDHENMFWYRQDPGLGLRLIYFSYDVKMKEKGDIPEGYSVSREKKERFSLILESASTNQTSMYLCASSSDRYEQYFGPGTRLTVT.